The clone carrying this T cell receptor (beta chain) was detected only a few times. The CDR3 contains 17 residues. V dropped 2 bases and J dropped 1; count of bases not matched to a gene: 8. Germline CDR1 is MNHEY and CDR2 is SVGAGI. The entry originates in a study of Graves' ophthalmopathy and Graves' hyperthyroidism. Amplification of the TCR beta CDR3 regions used RNA transcripts (as template). The first-round RT-PCR employed HTBI primers together with the Qiagen OneStep RT-PCR kit. A multiplex PCR was then performed as the second round. TCRdb ran MiXCR on the multiplex PCR reads and lists one entry per CDR3 protein. The data hold 600,000 to 650,000 distinct CDR3 sequences, with 22% observed a single time.

V gene TRBV6-5 combines with J gene TRBJ1-1, with 9 bases identical to TRBD1. The sequencing input was peripheral blood. The sequence was collected from a young woman with stable Graves' hyperthyroidism. Some clones in this sample may be carry-over from other donors' samples. CDR3 nucleotides: TGTGCCAGCAGTTACCGCGCATCGGGACAGGGGAACACTGAAGCTTTCTTT. Translated: CASSYRASGQGNTEAFF.